This T cell receptor beta chain was observed in a study of human T cells and chemical hapten exposure. The CDR3 totals 10 residues. V lost 7 bases and J 9 bases, leaving 12 bases between the germline ends. From germline, CDR1 is SQVTM and CDR2 ANQGSEA. The time point: pre-sensitization, week 0. Treatment described: therapeutic diphenylcyclopropenone sensitization with weekly scalp DPC. This clonotype was picked up a small number of times. Its antigen is not identified. Findings and limits, study-wide: The presence of alopecia in the donors means their immune response may differ from healthy people's. Patch test score rose with PT1 expanded TCRs, significant at 8, 16, 32, not 4. In comparison with controls, expanded TCRs gave rise to a significantly larger number of large CDR3 similarity clusters.

Per the original data handling: From 23,224 to 690,600 TCRs were found per sample, with a median of 95,638. Each CDR3 protein is one row after TCRdb ran MiXCR on the RACE reads. None of the V and J calls come from the authors' own analysis; TCRdb made them. The sample holds over 300,000 distinct CDR3 sequences; approximately 5.1% are singletons and the top ten take 2.5% to 3%. Sample: whole blood, taken in connection with sensitization to the hapten diphenylcyclopropenone (DPC). The receptor comes from a woman aged 45-60 years with alopecia areata. Some clones in this sample may be carry-over from other donors' samples. V and J are TRBV29-1 and TRBJ1-1; the D gene is possibly TRBD1 (6 bases). Here the CDR3 DNA reads TGCAGCGCTACCCAGGGGAAAGCTTTCTTT. Its translation: CSATQGKAFF.